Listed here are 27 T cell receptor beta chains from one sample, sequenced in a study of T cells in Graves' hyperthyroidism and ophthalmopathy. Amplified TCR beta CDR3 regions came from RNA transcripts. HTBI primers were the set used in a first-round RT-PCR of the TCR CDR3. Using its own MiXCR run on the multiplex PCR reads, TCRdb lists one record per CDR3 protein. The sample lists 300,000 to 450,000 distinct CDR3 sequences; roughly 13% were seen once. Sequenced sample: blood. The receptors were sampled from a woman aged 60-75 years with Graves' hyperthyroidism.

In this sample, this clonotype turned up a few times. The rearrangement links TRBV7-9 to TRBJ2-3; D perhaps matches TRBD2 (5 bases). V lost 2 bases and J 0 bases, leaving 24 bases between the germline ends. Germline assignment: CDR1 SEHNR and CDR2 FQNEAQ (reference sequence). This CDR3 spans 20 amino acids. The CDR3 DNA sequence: TGTGCCAGCAGCTTACCCCGGGAAATCTTCCTAGCCCCCAGCACAGATACGCAGTATTTT. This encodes CASSLPREIFLAPSTDTQYF.

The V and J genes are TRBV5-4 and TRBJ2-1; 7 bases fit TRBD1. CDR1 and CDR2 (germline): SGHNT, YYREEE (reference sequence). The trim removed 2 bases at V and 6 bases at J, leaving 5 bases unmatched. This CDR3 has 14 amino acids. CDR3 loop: CASSFKGQPNEQFF. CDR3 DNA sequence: TGTGCCAGCAGCTTTAAGGGACAGCCCAATGAGCAGTTCTTC. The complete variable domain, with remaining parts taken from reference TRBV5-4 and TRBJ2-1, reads ETGVTQSPTHLIKTRGQQVTLRCSSQSGHNTVSWYQQALGQGPQFIFQYYREEENGRGNFPPRFSGLQFPNYSSELNVNALELDDSALYLCASSFKGQPNEQFFGPGTRLTVL.

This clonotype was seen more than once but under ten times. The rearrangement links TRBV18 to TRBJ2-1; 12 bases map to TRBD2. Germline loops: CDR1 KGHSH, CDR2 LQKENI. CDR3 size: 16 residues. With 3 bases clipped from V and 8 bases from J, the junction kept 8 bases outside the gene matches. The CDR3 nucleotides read TGTGCCAGCTCACCGCCGACTAGCGGGAGTATTGATGAGCAGTTCTTC. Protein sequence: CASSPPTSGSIDEQFF.

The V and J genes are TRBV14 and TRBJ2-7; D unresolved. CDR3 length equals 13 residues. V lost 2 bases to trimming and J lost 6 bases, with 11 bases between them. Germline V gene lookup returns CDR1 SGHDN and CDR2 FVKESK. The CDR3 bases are TGTGCCAGCAGCCAATACTCATTAACCGAGCAGTACTTC. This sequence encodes CASSQYSLTEQYF.

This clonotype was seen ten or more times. DNA for the CDR3: TGTGCCAGCAGTGAAAGTGACGGACCAGGGTACCAAGAGACCCAGTACTTC. Its protein is CASSESDGPGYQETQYF. This chain connects TRBV6-1 to TRBJ2-5; D is possibly TRBD1 (5 bases). Germline CDR1 is MNHNS and CDR2 is SASEGT. V lost 2 bases, J lost 0 bases, and 16 bases lay in between. The CDR3 is 17 amino acids.

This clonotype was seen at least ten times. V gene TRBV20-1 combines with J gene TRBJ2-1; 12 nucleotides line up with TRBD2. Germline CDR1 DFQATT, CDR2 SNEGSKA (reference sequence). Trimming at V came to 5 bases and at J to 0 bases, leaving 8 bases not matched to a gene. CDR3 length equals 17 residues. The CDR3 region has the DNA TGCAGTGCTCGCCCACTAGCGGGAGGTAGCTCCTACAATGAGCAGTTCTTC. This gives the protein CSARPLAGGSSYNEQFF.

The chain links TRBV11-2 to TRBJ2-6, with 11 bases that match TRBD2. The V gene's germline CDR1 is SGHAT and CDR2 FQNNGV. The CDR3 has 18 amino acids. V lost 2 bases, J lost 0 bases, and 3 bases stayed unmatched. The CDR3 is CASSLRLAGNSGANVLTF. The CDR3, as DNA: TGTGCCAGCAGCTTAAGACTAGCGGGAAACTCTGGGGCCAACGTCCTGACTTTC.

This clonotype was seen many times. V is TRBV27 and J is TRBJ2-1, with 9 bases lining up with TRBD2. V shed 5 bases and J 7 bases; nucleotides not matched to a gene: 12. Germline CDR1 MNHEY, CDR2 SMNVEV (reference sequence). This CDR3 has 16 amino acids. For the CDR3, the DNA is TGTGCCAGCAGTGGCTCCCGTAGCGGGAGTCAGAATGAGCAGTTCTTC. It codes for CASSGSRSGSQNEQFF.

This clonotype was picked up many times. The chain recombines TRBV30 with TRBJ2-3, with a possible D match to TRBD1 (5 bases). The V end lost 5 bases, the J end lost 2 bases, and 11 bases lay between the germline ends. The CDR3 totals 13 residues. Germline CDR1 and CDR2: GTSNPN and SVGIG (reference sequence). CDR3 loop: CAWEGAYTDTQYF. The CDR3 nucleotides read TGTGCCTGGGAAGGGGCTTACACAGATACGCAGTATTTT.

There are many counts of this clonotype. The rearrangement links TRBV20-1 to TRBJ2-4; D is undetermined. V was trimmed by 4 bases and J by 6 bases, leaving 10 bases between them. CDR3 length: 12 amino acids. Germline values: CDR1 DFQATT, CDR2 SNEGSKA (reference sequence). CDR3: CSATQGTNIQYF. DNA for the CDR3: TGCAGTGCTACACAAGGAACAAACATTCAGTACTTC.

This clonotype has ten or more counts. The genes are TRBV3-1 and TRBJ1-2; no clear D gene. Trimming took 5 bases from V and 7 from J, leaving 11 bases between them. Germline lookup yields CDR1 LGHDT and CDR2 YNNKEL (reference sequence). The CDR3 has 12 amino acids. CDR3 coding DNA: TGTGCCAGCAGCTTGGTAGGGTTTGGCTACACCTTC. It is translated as CASSLVGFGYTF.

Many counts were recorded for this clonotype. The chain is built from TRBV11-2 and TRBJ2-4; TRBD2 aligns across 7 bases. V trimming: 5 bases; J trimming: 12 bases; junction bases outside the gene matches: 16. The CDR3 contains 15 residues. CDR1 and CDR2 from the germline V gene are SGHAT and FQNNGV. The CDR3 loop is CASSPTRGGVFRQYF. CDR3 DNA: TGTGCCAGCAGCCCCACGCGGGGAGGGGTTTTTCGTCAGTACTTC.

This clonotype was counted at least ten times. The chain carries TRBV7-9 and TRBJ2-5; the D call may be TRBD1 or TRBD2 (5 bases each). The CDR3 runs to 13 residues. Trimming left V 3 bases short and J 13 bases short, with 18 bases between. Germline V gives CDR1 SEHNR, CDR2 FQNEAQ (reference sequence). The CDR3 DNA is TGTGCCAGCAGCTTGGGGGAGAGGGGCAAGGTGTACTTC. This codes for CASSLGERGKVYF.

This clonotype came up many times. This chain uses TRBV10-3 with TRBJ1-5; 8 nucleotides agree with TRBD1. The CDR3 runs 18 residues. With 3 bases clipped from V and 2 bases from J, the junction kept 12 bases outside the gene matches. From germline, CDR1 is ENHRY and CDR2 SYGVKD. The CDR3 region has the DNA TGTGCCATCAGTGACTCCGGGACAGGAAGCGGAGGCAATCAGCCCCAGCATTTT. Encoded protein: CAISDSGTGSGGNQPQHF.

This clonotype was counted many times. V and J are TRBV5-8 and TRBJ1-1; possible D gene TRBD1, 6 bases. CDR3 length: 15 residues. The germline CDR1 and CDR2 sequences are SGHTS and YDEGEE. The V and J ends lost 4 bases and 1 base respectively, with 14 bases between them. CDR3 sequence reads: CASSAPGQENTEAFF. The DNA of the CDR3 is TGTGCCAGCAGCGCGCCGGGACAAGAGAACACTGAAGCTTTCTTT.

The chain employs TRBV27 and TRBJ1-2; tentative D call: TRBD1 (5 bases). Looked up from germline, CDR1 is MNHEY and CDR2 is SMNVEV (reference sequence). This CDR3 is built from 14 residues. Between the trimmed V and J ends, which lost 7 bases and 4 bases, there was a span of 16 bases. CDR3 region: CASTPGGHPYGYTF. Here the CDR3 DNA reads TGTGCCAGCACCCCTGGAGGACACCCCTATGGCTACACCTTC.

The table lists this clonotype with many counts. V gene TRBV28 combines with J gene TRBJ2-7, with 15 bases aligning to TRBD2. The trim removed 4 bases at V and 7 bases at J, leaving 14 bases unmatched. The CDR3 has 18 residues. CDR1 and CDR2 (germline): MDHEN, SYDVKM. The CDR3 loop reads CASSSGTSGRPAAGEQYF. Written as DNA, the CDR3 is TGTGCCAGCAGTTCCGGGACTAGCGGGAGGCCCGCCGCCGGGGAGCAGTACTTC.

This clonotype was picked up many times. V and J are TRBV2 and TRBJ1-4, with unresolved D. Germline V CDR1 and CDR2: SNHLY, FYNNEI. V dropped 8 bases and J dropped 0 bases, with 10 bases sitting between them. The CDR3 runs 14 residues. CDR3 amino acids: CASLGHSTNEKLFF. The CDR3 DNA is TGTGCCAGCCTGGGTCATTCAACTAATGAAAAACTGTTTTTT.

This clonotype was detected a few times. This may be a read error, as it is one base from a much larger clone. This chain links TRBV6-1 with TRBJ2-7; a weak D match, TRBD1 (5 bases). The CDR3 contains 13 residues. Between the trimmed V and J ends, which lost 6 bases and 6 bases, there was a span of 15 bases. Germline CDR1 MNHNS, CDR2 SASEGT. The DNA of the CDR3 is TGTGCCAGCAGGCCCGCAGGGTTTGGCGAGCAGTACTTC. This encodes CASRPAGFGEQYF.

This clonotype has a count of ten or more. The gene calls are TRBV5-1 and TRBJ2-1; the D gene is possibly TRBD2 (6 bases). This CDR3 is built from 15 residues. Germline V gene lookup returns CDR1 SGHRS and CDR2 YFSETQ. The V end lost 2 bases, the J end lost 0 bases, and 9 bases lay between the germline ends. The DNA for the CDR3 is TGCGCCAGCAGCTTCCTCGGGAGCTCCTACAATGAGCAGTTCTTC. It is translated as CASSFLGSSYNEQFF.

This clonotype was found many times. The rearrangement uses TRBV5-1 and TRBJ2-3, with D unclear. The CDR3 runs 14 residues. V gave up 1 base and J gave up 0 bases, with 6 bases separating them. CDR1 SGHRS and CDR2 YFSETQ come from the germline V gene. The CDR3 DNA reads TGCGCCAGCAGCTTGTCTTTAAGCACAGATACGCAGTATTTT. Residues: CASSLSLSTDTQYF. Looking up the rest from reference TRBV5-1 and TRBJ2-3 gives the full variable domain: KAGVTQTPRYLIKTRGQQVTLSCSPISGHRSVSWYQQTPGQGLQFLFEYFSETQRNKGNFPGRFSGRQFSNSRSEMNVSTLELGDSALYLCASSLSLSTDTQYFGPGTRLTVL.

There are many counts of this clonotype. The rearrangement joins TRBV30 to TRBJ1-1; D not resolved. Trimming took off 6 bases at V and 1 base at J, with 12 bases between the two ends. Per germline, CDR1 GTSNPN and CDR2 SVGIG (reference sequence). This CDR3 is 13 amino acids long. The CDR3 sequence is CACPGEGNTEAFF. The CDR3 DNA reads TGTGCCTGCCCCGGGGAGGGGAACACTGAAGCTTTCTTT.

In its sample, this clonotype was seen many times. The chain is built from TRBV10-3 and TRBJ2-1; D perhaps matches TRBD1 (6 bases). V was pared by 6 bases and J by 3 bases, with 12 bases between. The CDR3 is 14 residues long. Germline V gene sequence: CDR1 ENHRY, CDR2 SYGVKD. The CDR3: CAIRGARGYNEQFF. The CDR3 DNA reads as TGTGCCATCAGGGGTGCCAGGGGCTACAATGAGCAGTTCTTC.

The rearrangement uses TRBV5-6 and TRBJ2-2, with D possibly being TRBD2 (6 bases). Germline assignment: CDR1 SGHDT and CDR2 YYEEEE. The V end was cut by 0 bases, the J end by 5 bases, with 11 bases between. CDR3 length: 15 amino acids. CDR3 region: CASSLDYGSTGELFF. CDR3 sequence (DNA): TGTGCCAGCAGCTTGGATTACGGGAGTACCGGGGAGCTGTTTTTT. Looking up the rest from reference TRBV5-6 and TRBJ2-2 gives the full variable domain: DAGVTQSPTHLIKTRGQQVTLRCSPKSGHDTVSWYQQALGQGPQFIFQYYEEEERQRGNFPDRFSGHQFPNYSSELNVNALLLGDSALYLCASSLDYGSTGELFFGEGSRLTVL.

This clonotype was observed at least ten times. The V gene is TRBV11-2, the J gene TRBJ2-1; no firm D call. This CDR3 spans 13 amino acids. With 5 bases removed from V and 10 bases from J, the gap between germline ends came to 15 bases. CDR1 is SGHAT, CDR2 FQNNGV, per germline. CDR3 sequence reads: CASSPLRGREQFF. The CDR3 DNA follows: TGTGCCAGCAGCCCCTTGAGAGGTCGGGAGCAGTTCTTC.

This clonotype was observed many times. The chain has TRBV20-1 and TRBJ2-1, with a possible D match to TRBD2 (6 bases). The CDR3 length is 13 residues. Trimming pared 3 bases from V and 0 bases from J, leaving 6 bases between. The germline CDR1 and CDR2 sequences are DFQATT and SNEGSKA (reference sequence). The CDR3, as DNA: TGCAGTGCTAGCGGGAGCTCCTACAATGAGCAGTTCTTC. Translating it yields CSASGSSYNEQFF.

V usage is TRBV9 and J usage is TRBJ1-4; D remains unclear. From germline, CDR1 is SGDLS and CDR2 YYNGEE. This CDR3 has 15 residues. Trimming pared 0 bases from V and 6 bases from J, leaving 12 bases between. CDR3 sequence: CASSVAVSWDEKLFF. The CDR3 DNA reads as TGTGCCAGCAGCGTAGCGGTCTCTTGGGATGAAAAACTGTTTTTT.